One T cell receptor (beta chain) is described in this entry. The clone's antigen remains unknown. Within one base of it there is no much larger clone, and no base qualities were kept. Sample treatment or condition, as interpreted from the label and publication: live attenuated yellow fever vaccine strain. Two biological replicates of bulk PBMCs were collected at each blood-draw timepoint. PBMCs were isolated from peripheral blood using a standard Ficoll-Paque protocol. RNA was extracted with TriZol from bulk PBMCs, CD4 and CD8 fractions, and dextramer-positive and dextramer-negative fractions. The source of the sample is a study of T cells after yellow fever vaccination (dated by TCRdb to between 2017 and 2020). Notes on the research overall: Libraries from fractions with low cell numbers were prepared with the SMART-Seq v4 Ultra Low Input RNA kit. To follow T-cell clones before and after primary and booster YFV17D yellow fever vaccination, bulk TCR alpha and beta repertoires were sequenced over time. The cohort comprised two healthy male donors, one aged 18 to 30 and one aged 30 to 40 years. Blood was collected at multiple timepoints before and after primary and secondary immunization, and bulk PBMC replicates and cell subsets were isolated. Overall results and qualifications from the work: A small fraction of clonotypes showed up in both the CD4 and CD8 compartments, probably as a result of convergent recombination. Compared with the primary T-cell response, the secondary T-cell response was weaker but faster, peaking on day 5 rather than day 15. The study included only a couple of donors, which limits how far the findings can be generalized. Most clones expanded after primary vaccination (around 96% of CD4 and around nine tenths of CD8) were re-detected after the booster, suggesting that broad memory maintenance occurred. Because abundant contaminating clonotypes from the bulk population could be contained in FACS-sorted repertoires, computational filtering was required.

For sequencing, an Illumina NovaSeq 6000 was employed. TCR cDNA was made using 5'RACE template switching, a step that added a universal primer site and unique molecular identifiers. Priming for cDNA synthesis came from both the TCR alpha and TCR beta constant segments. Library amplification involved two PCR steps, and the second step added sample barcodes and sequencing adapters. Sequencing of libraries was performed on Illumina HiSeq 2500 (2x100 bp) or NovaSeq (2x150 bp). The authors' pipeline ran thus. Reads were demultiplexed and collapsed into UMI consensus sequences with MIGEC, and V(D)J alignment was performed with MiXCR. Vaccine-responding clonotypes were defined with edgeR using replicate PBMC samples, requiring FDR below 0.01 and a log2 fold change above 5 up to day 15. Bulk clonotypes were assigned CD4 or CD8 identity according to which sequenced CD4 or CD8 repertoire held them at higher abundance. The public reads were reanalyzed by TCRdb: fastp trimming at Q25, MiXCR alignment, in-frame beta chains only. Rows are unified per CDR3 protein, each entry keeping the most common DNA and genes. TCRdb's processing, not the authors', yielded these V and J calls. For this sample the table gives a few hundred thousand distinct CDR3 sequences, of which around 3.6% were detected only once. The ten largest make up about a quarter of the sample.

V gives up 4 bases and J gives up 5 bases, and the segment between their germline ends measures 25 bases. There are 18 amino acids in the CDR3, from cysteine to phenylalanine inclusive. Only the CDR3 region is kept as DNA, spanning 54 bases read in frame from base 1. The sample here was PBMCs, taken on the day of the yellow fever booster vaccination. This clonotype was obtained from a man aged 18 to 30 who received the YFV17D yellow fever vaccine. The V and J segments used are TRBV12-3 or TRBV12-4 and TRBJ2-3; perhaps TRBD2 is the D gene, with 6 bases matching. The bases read TGTGCCAGCAGTTCCCCGGTTGGGACTTCCTTCGTTGGAGATACGCAGTATTTT. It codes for CASSSPVGTSFVGDTQYF.